These T cell receptor beta chains were read from a single sample in a study of T-cell reconstitution after alpha-beta-depleted transplantation in children. MiXCR, applied by TCRdb to the PCR reads, yields one record per CDR3 protein. The sample shows about 540,000 distinct CDR3 sequences, about a sixth of them seen only once. Sequences were derived from PBMCs from the stem cell graft donor, sampled from the stem cell graft. The receptor set was obtained from a human donor who donated a stem cell graft to a child with acute lymphoblastic leukemia. Each CDR3 is given with its conserved first and last residue. D genes are given only for firm matches. The listing skips clone size in some rows; elsewhere it reads once, few, many or a size class.

abundance	len	v_gene	j_gene	d_gene	CDR3nt	CDR3aa
few	16	TRBV5-1	TRBJ2-6	.	TGCGCCAGCAGCTTCAGACAGAGCTCTGGGGCCAACGTCCTGACTTTC	CASSFRQSSGANVLTF
many	13	TRBV10-2	TRBJ1-5	.	TGCGCCAGCAGTGAGCATCCCACTCAGCCCCAGCATTTT	CASSEHPTQPQHF
.	13	TRBV7-9	TRBJ2-1	.	TGTGCCAGCAGCTCACTCCTGGGCGGAGAGCAGTTCTTC	CASSSLLGGEQFF
.	17	TRBV5-1	TRBJ2-7	.	TGCGCCAGCAGCCACCCGAAAGGACGCCTGAGCTCCTACGAGCAGTACTTC	CASSHPKGRLSSYEQYF
few	17	TRBV7-6	TRBJ1-3	.	TGTGCCAGCAGCTTATCCGGGCCCTACCTTGGACGAAACACCATATATTTT	CASSLSGPYLGRNTIYF
many	18	TRBV5-1	TRBJ1-2	TRBD1	TGCGCCAGCAGCTCAACGACGGTCGCGACGGGACAGGTTGATGGCTACACCTTC	CASSSTTVATGQVDGYTF
.	13	TRBV27	TRBJ2-7	TRBD2	TGTGCCAGCAGACTAGCGGGGCCCTACGAGCAGTACTTC	CASRLAGPYEQYF
few	14	TRBV27	TRBJ2-7	.	TGTGCCAGCAGTTTAGACGGGGAAGGCTACGAGCAGTACTTC	CASSLDGEGYEQYF
few	16	TRBV24-1	TRBJ2-2	.	TGTGCCACCAGTGATTTTCAAGGAATCAAGACCGGGGAGCTGTTTTTT	CATSDFQGIKTGELFF
.	14	TRBV19	TRBJ2-2	TRBD1	TGTGCCAGTAGTATGACAGGGGGCACCGGGGAGCTGTTTTTT	CASSMTGGTGELFF
few	13	TRBV19	TRBJ1-1	.	TGTGCCAGTAGTCCACAGGTGGGGACTGAAGCTTTCTTT	CASSPQVGTEAFF
few	14	TRBV5-1	TRBJ2-3	.	TGCGCCAGCAGCTTCCCCTCTCCTACAGATACGCAGTATTTT	CASSFPSPTDTQYF
.	16	TRBV7-9	TRBJ2-1	.	TGTGCCAGCAGCTTCCTTTACCGGGGTTCCCCCAATGAGCAGTTCTTC	CASSFLYRGSPNEQFF
.	15	TRBV3-1	TRBJ2-1	TRBD2	TGTGCCAGCAGCTGGACTAGGGGTCCCTACAATGAGCAGTTCTTC	CASSWTRGPYNEQFF
few	13	TRBV5-5	TRBJ1-2	.	TGTGCCAGCAGCCTGACGGACAGAACAAGCTACACCTTC	CASSLTDRTSYTF
.	12	TRBV30	TRBJ2-7	.	TGTGCCTGGAGTGTATTGGCCTACGAGCAGTACTTC	CAWSVLAYEQYF
few	17	TRBV12-3/TRBV12-4	TRBJ2-2	.	TGTGCCAGCAGTTTAGCGCTAGGAATAAGAGGAACCGGGGAGCTGTTTTTT	CASSLALGIRGTGELFF
few	16	TRBV20-1	TRBJ2-7	.	TGCAGTGCTAGGGTATTCGCGACAGCGGTCTCCTACGAGCAGTACTTC	CSARVFATAVSYEQYF
.	13	TRBV6-1	TRBJ2-2	.	TGTGCCACACAGGGCGATGTGACCGGGGAGCTGTTTTTT	CATQGDVTGELFF
many	15	TRBV6-4	TRBJ2-1	TRBD2	TGTGCCAGCAGTGGGCTAGCGGGAGCTAGTAATGAGCAGTTCTTC	CASSGLAGASNEQFF
few	17	TRBV4-2	TRBJ1-4	.	TGTGCCAGCAGCCAAGGTGGGCGGAGTTCAACTAATGAAAAACTGTTTTTT	CASSQGGRSSTNEKLFF